This T cell receptor beta chain was sequenced during a study of blood T cell repertoires in COVID-19. CDR1 and CDR2 from the germline V gene are SNHLY and FYNNEI. With 2 bases removed from V and 0 bases from J, the gap between germline ends came to 8 bases. The CDR3 covers 16 residues. As handled by the study authors: Reference gene primer amplification yielded estimated nucleated cell counts. The method was immunoSEQ multiplex PCR; TCRdb's version includes in-frame clones alone and lacks a portion of them. V and J calls plus clone size are reproduced from that table; the DNA served to infer D and trimming. The table has roughly 150,000 clones, about four fifths seen once.

This chain connects TRBV2 to TRBJ2-6, with D tentatively TRBD1 (7 bases). This clonotype originated in a woman over 75 with acute or convalescent COVID-19. Sequencing was carried out using peripheral blood. The DNA of the CDR3 is TGTGCCAGCAGTGAACAGGGGGGCTCTGGGGCCAACGTCCTGACTTTC. Its protein is CASSEQGGSGANVLTF.